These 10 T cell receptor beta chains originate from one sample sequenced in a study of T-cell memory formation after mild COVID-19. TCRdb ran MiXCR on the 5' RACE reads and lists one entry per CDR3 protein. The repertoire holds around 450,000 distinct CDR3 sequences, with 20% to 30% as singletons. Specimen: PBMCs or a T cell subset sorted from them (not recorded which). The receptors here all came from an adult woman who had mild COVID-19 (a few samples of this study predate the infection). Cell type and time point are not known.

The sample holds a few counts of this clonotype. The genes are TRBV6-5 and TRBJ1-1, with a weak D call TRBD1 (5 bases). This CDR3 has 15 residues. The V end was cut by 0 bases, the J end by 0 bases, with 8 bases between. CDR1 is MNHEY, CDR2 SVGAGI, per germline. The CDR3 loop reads CASSYSGRLNTEAFF. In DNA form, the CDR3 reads TGTGCCAGCAGTTACTCGGGACGGTTGAACACTGAAGCTTTCTTT.

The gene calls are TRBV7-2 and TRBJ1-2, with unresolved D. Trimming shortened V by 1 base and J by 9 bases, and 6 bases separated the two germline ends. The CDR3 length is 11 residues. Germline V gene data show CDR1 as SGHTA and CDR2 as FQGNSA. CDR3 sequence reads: CASSLEVSYTF. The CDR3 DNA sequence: TGTGCCAGCAGCTTAGAAGTTAGCTACACCTTC.

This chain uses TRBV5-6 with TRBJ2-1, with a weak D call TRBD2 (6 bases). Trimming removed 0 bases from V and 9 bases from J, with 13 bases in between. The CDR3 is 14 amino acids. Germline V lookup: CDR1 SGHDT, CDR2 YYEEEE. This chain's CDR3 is CASSLARTNGEQFF. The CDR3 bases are TGTGCCAGCAGCTTGGCCCGGACTAATGGTGAGCAGTTCTTC.

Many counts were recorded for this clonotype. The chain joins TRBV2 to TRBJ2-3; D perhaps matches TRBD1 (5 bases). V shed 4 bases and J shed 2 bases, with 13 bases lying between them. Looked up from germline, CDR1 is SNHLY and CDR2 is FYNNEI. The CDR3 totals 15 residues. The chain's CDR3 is CASSGTPWNTDTQYF. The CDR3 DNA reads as TGTGCCAGCAGTGGGACACCCTGGAACACAGATACGCAGTATTTT.

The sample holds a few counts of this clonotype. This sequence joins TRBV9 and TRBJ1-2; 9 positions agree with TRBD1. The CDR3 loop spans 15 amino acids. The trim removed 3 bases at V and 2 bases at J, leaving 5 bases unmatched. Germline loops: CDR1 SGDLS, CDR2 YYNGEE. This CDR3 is CASSGPGQGNYGYTF. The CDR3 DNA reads TGTGCCAGCAGCGGACCTGGACAGGGGAACTATGGCTACACCTTC.

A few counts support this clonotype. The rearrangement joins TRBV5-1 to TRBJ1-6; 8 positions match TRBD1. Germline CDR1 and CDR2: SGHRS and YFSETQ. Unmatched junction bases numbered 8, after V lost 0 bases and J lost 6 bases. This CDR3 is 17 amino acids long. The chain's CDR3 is CASSLGRDRTTNSPLHF. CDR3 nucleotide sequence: TGCGCCAGCAGCTTGGGTCGGGACAGGACGACTAATTCACCCCTCCACTTT. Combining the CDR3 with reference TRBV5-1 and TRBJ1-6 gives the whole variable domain KAGVTQTPRYLIKTRGQQVTLSCSPISGHRSVSWYQQTPGQGLQFLFEYFSETQRNKGNFPGRFSGRQFSNSRSEMNVSTLELGDSALYLCASSLGRDRTTNSPLHFGNGTRLTVT.

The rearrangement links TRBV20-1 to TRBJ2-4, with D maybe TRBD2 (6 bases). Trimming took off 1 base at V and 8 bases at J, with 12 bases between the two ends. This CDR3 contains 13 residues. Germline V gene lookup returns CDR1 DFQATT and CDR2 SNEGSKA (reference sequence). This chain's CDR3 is CSARGSGSDIQYF. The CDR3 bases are TGCAGTGCTAGAGGTTCCGGGAGCGACATTCAGTACTTC.

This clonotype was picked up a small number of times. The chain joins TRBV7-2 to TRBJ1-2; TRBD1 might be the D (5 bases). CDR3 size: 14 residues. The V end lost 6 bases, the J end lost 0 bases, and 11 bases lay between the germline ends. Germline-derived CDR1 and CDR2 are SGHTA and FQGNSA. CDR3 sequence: CASSSAGSNYGYTF. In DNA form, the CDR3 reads TGTGCCAGCAGTTCCGCAGGGTCTAACTATGGCTACACCTTC.

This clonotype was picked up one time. The CDR3 coding sequence is TGTGCCAGCAGTCTAAGGCATGCCGGGGAGCTGTTTTTT. Translated, it gives CASSLRHAGELFF. The V gene is TRBV27, the J gene TRBJ2-2; D is uncertain. V was shortened by 5 bases and J by 6 bases, with 10 bases between the two germline ends. The CDR3 totals 13 residues. The germline V gene encodes CDR1 MNHEY and CDR2 SMNVEV (reference sequence).

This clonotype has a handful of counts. DNA for the CDR3: TGCGCCACAAGCGGGGGTGGAGGAGCACCCTCCTACAATGAGCAGTTCTTC. It encodes CATSGGGGAPSYNEQFF. The J gene is TRBJ2-1, the V gene TRBV5-1, with 8 bases fitting TRBD2. V shed 9 bases and J 0 bases; nucleotides not matched to a gene: 14. Germline values: CDR1 SGHRS, CDR2 YFSETQ. The CDR3 has 17 amino acids.